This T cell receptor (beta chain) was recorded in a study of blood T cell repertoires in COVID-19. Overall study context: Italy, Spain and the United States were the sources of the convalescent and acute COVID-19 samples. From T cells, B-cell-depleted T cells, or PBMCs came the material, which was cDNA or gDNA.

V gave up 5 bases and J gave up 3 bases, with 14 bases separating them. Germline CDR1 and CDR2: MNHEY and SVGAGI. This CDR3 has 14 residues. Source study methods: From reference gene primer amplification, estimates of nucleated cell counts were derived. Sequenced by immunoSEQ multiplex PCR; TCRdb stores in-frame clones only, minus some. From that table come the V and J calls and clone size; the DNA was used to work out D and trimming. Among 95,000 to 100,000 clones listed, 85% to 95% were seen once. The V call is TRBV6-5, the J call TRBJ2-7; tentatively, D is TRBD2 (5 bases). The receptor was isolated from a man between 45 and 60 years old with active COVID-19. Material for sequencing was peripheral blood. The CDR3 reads CASSLRTGFYEQYF. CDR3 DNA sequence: TGTGCCAGCAGTCTCCGGACTGGATTCTACGAGCAGTACTTC.